This paragraph covers one T cell receptor beta chain sequence. No antigen is known for it. This sample was taken from a study of OX40 agonist ivuxolimab in advanced cancers. Turning to the study itself: Eligibility rules accepted prior anti-PD-1, anti-PD-L1 or anti-CTLA-4 therapy, and 35% to 45% had some. General study findings and limits: Averaged across samples, CD8+ T cells carried more expanded clones than CD4+ did.

Data came from immunoSEQ multiplex PCR; TCRdb stores just in-frame clones and leaves some out. The table shows 60,000 to 100,000 clones, with more than 75% occurring only once. This clonotype was sampled from an adult with an advanced solid tumor such as melanoma, head and neck, liver or kidney cancer. Source: CD4+ or CD8+ T cells sorted from blood, taken in a trial of the OX40 agonist ivuxolimab.

The CDR3 DNA reads TGCAGCGACCGGACCCGCACAGATACGCAGTATTTT. The encoded protein is CSDRTRTDTQYF. The V and J genes are TRBV29-1 and TRBJ2-3; D gene ambiguous. The length of the CDR3 is 12 residues. Trimming cost V 7 bases and J 1 base, with 9 bases left between them. CDR1 and CDR2 from the germline V gene are SQVTM and ANQGSEA.